This T cell receptor (beta chain) was sequenced for a study of cytomegalovirus exposure and HLA in healthy donors. General study points: Generally TCR sequences proved uncommon, though certain public TCRs appeared in numerous donors. Three CMV-associated chains proved CMV antigen-specific in vitro.

The validation cohort, a group of more than 95 subjects, included the donors and was separate from the approximately 680-subject first cohort. Points on this clone: Its antigen is as yet unknown.

TCRdb's table, derived via immunoSEQ multiplex PCR, lists solely in-frame clones and lacks some. The table has tens of thousands of clones, approximately 96% seen once; the top ten hold 2% to 2.5%. The CDR3 loop spans 15 amino acids. With 5 bases clipped from V and 7 bases from J, the junction kept 9 bases outside the gene matches. Germline assignment: CDR1 SGHTA and CDR2 FQGTGA. The TCR was taken from a young man in good health and CMV-seronegative. The rearrangement uses TRBV7-3 and TRBJ2-1; 9 nucleotides agree with TRBD2. The sample consisted of PBMCs. The CDR3 DNA is TGTGCCAGCAGCACCTTAGCGGGAGTGGGGAATGAGCAGTTCTTC. Its protein is CASSTLAGVGNEQFF.